What follows describes a single T cell receptor beta chain. What it binds is unknown. This record belongs to a study of spatial heterogeneity in lung cancer. Study-wide background: Sequence detection consistently recorded a greater number of beta-chain than alpha-chain sequences. On average, each unique TCR and UMI combination appeared more than ten times in raw reads. Study-level findings and limits: Relative to follow-up, resection was when ubiquitous expanded tumor TCRs appeared more in blood.

Time point defined: sample taken at primary tumor resection. From tumor, nontumor lung or frozen PBMC, whole RNA was taken unsorted for sequencing. A single record per CDR3 protein comes from TCRdb applying MiXCR to the 5' RACE reads. The sample lists about 38,000 distinct CDR3 sequences, around 7.2% seen once, with 25% to 35% in the top ten. Per germline, CDR1 MNHEY and CDR2 SMNVEV (reference sequence). CDR3 length equals 14 residues. V was shortened by 4 bases and J by 8 bases, with 17 bases between the two germline ends. The chain carries TRBV27 and TRBJ1-2; D remains unclear. This sequence originates from a male donor with early-stage non-small cell lung cancer. The specimen comprised PBMCs, sampled at surgery. CDR3 sequence reads: CASSSPRARGGYTF. DNA of the CDR3: TGTGCCAGCAGTTCCCCGCGGGCGCGTGGAGGCTACACCTTC.